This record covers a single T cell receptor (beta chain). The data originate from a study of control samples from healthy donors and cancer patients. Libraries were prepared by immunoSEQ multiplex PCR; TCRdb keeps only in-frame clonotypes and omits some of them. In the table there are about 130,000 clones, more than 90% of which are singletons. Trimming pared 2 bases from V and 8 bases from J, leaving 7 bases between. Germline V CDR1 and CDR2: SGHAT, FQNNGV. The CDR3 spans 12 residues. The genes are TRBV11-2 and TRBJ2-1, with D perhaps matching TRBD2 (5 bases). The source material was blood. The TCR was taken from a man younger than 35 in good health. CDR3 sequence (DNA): TGTGCCAGCAGCTTAAAGGGAGATGAGCAGTTCTTC. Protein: CASSLKGDEQFF.